These T cell receptor beta chains were read from a single sample in a study of shared T cell receptors in the human thymus. Method: immunoSEQ multiplex PCR; TCRdb's copy keeps in-frame clones and lacks some. This table has some 660,000 clones, about 89% appearing once. The data were also submitted as part of a second study, on human thymus T cells.

The sequencing input was thymocytes. These TCRs come from a boy in the first two years of life with a congenital heart defect. The CDR3 runs from the conserved cysteine through the conserved F or W. Fields, in order: CDR3 length, clone size, V gene, J gene, D gene, CDR3 DNA, CDR3 protein. The D gene is left open where the match is weak. Clone size is shown for a subset of rows, as once, few, many or a class of expanded clone.

16,NA,TRBV11-3,TRBJ2-5,TRBD2,TGTGCCAGCAGCTTCGAAATGCCGGGGGGTGAAGAGACCCAGTACTTC,CASSFEMPGGEETQYF
14,few,TRBV7-9,TRBJ2-7,NA,TGTGCCAGCAGCTGGGGCGGGATCCTCTACGAGCAGTACTTC,CASSWGGILYEQYF
16,NA,TRBV4-1,TRBJ2-3,NA,TGCGCCAGCAGCGGGGGGTCAGGGGGAATCGGAGATACGCAGTATTTT,CASSGGSGGIGDTQYF
13,few,TRBV2,TRBJ1-1,NA,TGTGCCAGCACCGTGACAGGGAACACTGAAGCTTTCTTT,CASTVTGNTEAFF
15,once,TRBV28,TRBJ1-3,NA,TGTGCCAGCAGTTTCAAAACAGGGTCTGGAAACACCATATATTTT,CASSFKTGSGNTIYF
12,NA,TRBV6-6,TRBJ2-7,TRBD2,TGTGCCAGCAGTAGCGGGGTCTGGGAGCAGTACTTC,CASSSGVWEQYF
14,NA,TRBV4-3,TRBJ1-1,NA,TGCGCCAGCAGCCAAGATCTAGGGGACACTGAAGCTTTCTTT,CASSQDLGDTEAFF
20,NA,TRBV19,TRBJ1-5,TRBD1,TGTGCCAGTAGTGCGTCCAACCGGGACAGGGGGCCGTCGGGCAATCAGCCCCAGCATTTT,CASSASNRDRGPSGNQPQHF
14,NA,TRBV28,TRBJ1-3,NA,TGTGCCAGCAGTTATCAACAGGGTAGAAACACCATATATTTT,CASSYQQGRNTIYF
15,NA,TRBV25-1,TRBJ2-3,TRBD2,TGTGCCAGCAGTGATGGGGCGGGGGGCACAGATACGCAGTATTTT,CASSDGAGGTDTQYF
16,NA,TRBV28,TRBJ1-4,NA,TGTGCCAGCAGTGGCGGTGTCGGGGGAACTAATGAAAAACTGTTTTTT,CASSGGVGGTNEKLFF
15,NA,TRBV4-1,TRBJ1-5,TRBD1,TGCGCCAGCAGCCACCCCGGACAGGTCAATCAGCCCCAGCATTTT,CASSHPGQVNQPQHF
18,NA,TRBV28,TRBJ2-1,TRBD2,TGTGCCAGCAGTTTAGTGGGAAGGGTAGCGGGAGATCCAAATGAGCAGTTCTTC,CASSLVGRVAGDPNEQFF
14,NA,TRBV5-5,TRBJ1-4,TRBD1,TGTGCCAGCAGCGGGGACAGAATCGGGGAAAAACTGTTTTTT,CASSGDRIGEKLFF
17,NA,TRBV4-3,TRBJ2-7,TRBD2,TGCGCCAGCAGCCAAGATAGTCTAGCGGGAGGGACCTACGAGCAGTACTTC,CASSQDSLAGGTYEQYF
16,NA,TRBV30,TRBJ2-2,TRBD2,TGTGCCTGGAGTGTAAGGCAGAGCGGGGACGACGGGGAGCTGTTTTTT,CAWSVRQSGDDGELFF
18,NA,TRBV27,TRBJ1-2,TRBD1,TGTGCCAGCAGCCGGAGGCTTCAGGGGGTCCAAGGGAGCTATGGCTACACCTTC,CASSRRLQGVQGSYGYTF
17,NA,TRBV10-3,TRBJ2-7,TRBD1,TGTGCCATCAGTGAGTCGATCCCGACAGGGTCCCCCTGCGAGCAGTACTTC,CAISESIPTGSPCEQYF
14,NA,TRBV28,TRBJ1-1,NA,TGTGCCAGCAGCGAGGCCCCAAGGGGCACTGAAGCTTTCTTT,CASSEAPRGTEAFF
16,NA,TRBV25-1,TRBJ2-7,NA,TGTGCCAGCAGTAGGGGGGGGCAGATAAGCTCCTACGAGCAGTACTTC,CASSRGGQISSYEQYF
13,NA,TRBV29-1,TRBJ2-5,TRBD2,TGCAGCGTGGGGGACTACCAGAAAGAGACCCAGTACTTC,CSVGDYQKETQYF
15,NA,TRBV7-2,TRBJ1-5,TRBD1,TGTGCCAGCAGCGCCGGGACAGGGGGCAATCAGCCCCAGCATTTT,CASSAGTGGNQPQHF
16,NA,TRBV2,TRBJ2-5,TRBD2,TGTGCCAGCAGTCCATGTGGGGGAGGGGACCAAGAGACCCAGTACTTC,CASSPCGGGDQETQYF
14,NA,TRBV4-1,TRBJ1-5,TRBD1,TGCGCCAGCAGCCCCGGACAGGGCAATCAGCCCCAGCATTTT,CASSPGQGNQPQHF
18,NA,TRBV7-2,TRBJ2-4,NA,TGTGCCAGCAGCTTAGCGGGCGGGGACCCCCGGACCAAAAACATTCAGTACTTC,CASSLAGGDPRTKNIQYF
15,NA,TRBV28,TRBJ2-7,TRBD2,TGTGCCAGCAGTTCGACTAGCGGGAGTGTCTACGAGCAGTACTTC,CASSSTSGSVYEQYF
14,NA,TRBV29-1,TRBJ1-5,NA,TGCAGCGTTTTGGAGGCGTCTAGCAATCAGCCCCAGCATTTT,CSVLEASSNQPQHF
13,NA,TRBV12-5,TRBJ2-5,NA,TGTGCTAGTGGTACCGACAGACAAGAGACCCAGTACTTC,CASGTDRQETQYF
14,NA,TRBV14,TRBJ1-2,NA,TGTGCCAGCAGCCAAGATCAGAGGCCAGGGGGCTACACCTTC,CASSQDQRPGGYTF
15,NA,TRBV4-3,TRBJ2-3,TRBD1,TGCGCCAGCAGCCAAAACAGGGGTCTCACAGATACGCAGTATTTT,CASSQNRGLTDTQYF
16,NA,TRBV7-6,TRBJ2-7,TRBD2,TGTGCCAGCAGCTTAGCGGGGCGGGAGTCGTCCAACGAGCAGTACTTC,CASSLAGRESSNEQYF
14,NA,TRBV28,TRBJ2-1,TRBD2,TGTGCCAGCACCCGCCGACTAGCGGGATACGAGCAGTTCTTC,CASTRRLAGYEQFF
13,once,TRBV11-3,TRBJ1-2,TRBD1,TGTGCCAGCAGCTTTCAGGGGGTCGATGGCTACACCTTC,CASSFQGVDGYTF
14,NA,TRBV12-5,TRBJ2-2,NA,TGTGCTAGTGGTCCGAGCCCCCGCACCGGGGAGCTGTTTTTT,CASGPSPRTGELFF
18,NA,TRBV7-2,TRBJ2-2,TRBD2,TGTGCCAGCAGCCGAAGAGGTCCGGGACTAGCGGGTATCGGGGAGCTGTTTTTT,CASSRRGPGLAGIGELFF
16,NA,TRBV2,TRBJ2-7,NA,TGTGCCAGCCACGACTCGGGGTGGCCCCCCTCCTACGAGCAGTACTTC,CASHDSGWPPSYEQYF
15,NA,TRBV4-3,TRBJ2-7,NA,TGCGCCAGCAGCCAAGGGCGGCAGGGGATACAAGAGCAGTACTTC,CASSQGRQGIQEQYF
11,NA,TRBV28,TRBJ2-7,NA,TGTGCCAGCTCAATAGGGGCAGCGCAGTACTTC,CASSIGAAQYF
13,NA,TRBV29-1,TRBJ2-3,NA,TGCAGCCTAGGGGGGGAGAGTGCAGATACGCAGTATTTT,CSLGGESADTQYF
14,NA,TRBV28,TRBJ2-7,TRBD1,TGTGCCAGCAGGTGGGACAGATCCTGTTCCGAGCAGTACTTC,CASRWDRSCSEQYF
14,once,TRBV7-9,TRBJ1-2,TRBD1,TGTGCCAGCAGCGCGTCGACAGGGACCTACGGCTACACCTTC,CASSASTGTYGYTF